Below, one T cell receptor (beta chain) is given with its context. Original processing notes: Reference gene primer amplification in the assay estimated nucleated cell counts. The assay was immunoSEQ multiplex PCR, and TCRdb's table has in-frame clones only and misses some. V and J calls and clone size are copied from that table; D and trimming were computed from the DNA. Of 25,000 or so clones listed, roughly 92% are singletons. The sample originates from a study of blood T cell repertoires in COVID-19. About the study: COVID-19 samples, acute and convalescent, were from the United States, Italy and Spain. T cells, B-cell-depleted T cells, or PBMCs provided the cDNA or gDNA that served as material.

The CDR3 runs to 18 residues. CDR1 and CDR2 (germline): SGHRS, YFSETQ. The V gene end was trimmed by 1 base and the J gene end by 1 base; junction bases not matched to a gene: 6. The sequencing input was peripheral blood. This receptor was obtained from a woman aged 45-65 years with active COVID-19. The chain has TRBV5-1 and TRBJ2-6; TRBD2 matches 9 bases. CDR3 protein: CASSLTMREGSGANVLTF. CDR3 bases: TGCGCCAGCAGCTTGACTATGCGGGAGGGGTCTGGGGCCAACGTCCTGACTTTC.